This TCR beta chain was observed in a study of T cell changes during pregnancy in multiple sclerosis. The germline V gene encodes CDR1 SGDLS and CDR2 YYNGEE. The CDR3 is 12 amino acids. With 7 bases clipped from V and 12 bases from J, the junction kept 11 bases outside the gene matches. This table comes from immunoSEQ multiplex PCR, and its TCRdb copy is limited to in-frame clones, with some not included. The sample records about 38,000 clones, 91% being singletons. The receptor was isolated from a female donor with multiple sclerosis, enrolled in a pregnancy study. This chain uses TRBV9 with TRBJ1-2, with 8 bases identical to TRBD1. The sample was CD8+ T cells from peripheral blood mononuclear cells, taken after pregnancy. The CDR3 DNA follows: TGTGCCAGCGGACAGGGAAGGAAAGGGCACACCTTC. Protein sequence: CASGQGRKGHTF.